These 7 T cell receptor beta chains share one sample of origin, sequenced in a study of T cells in Graves' hyperthyroidism and ophthalmopathy. Regions amplified from RNA transcripts were the TCR beta CDR3 regions. An initial round of RT-PCR targeting the TCR CDR3 relied on the HTBI primer set. TCRdb recomputed calls from the multiplex PCR reads with MiXCR, one row per CDR3 protein. Among around 300,000 distinct CDR3 sequences listed, approximately 15% were seen once. Material: blood. The source of these receptors is a woman aged 25 to 39 with Graves' hyperthyroidism.

As for this clonotype: With a much larger clone just one base away, this may be a read error. V gene TRBV28 combines with J gene TRBJ1-2; D not certain. The CDR3 consists of 12 residues. Germline assignment: CDR1 MDHEN and CDR2 SYDVKM. CDR3 DNA sequence: TGTGTCAGCACCCCAGCCAACTATGGCTACACCTTC. Translating it yields CVSTPANYGYTF.

This clonotype was recorded at least ten times. The genes are TRBV11-2 and TRBJ2-1; 10 bases match TRBD2. Germline V gene data show CDR1 as SGHAT and CDR2 as FQNNGV. CDR3 size: 18 residues. The trim removed 1 base at V and 0 bases at J, leaving 6 bases unmatched. In DNA, the CDR3 is TGTGCCAGCAGCTTAGTTAGCGGGAGGCCTAGCTCCTACAATGAGCAGTTCTTC. The encoded protein is CASSLVSGRPSSYNEQFF.

This clonotype was observed many times. The chain uses TRBV2 and TRBJ2-7; 11 nucleotides line up with TRBD1. Germline-derived CDR1 and CDR2 are SNHLY and FYNNEI. V was pared by 6 bases and J by 4 bases, with 2 bases of the junction left unmatched. The CDR3 contains 13 residues. CDR3 residues: CASRGQGVYEQYF. The CDR3 DNA reads TGTGCCAGCAGGGGACAGGGGGTGTACGAGCAGTACTTC.

This clonotype has ten or more counts. J is TRBJ2-3 and V is TRBV20-1; D is unresolved. Trimming took 3 bases from V and 4 from J, leaving 14 bases between them. CDR3 length: 14 amino acids. The V gene's germline CDR1 is DFQATT and CDR2 SNEGSKA (reference sequence). The CDR3 is CSASHMTRPDTQYF. For the CDR3, the DNA is TGCAGTGCTAGTCACATGACCAGGCCAGATACGCAGTATTTT.

This clonotype was counted ten times or more. This chain links TRBV11-2 with TRBJ2-5; D gene unclear. Per the germline V gene, CDR1 is SGHAT and CDR2 is FQNNGV. Trimming pared 5 bases from V and 2 bases from J, leaving 12 bases between. The CDR3 contains 14 residues. In DNA form, the CDR3 reads TGTGCCAGCAGCCCTTACGGGCCTCAAGAGACCCAGTACTTC. It yields the protein CASSPYGPQETQYF. The whole variable domain, remainder taken from reference TRBV11-2 and TRBJ2-5, is EAGVAQSPRYKIIEKRQSVAFWCNPISGHATLYWYQQILGQGPKLLIQFQNNGVVDDSQLPKDRFSAERLKGVDSTLKIQPAKLEDSAVYLCASSPYGPQETQYFGPGTRLLVL.

This clonotype was observed many times. The chain has TRBV27 and TRBJ2-5; 10 nucleotides match TRBD2. With 3 bases clipped from V and 3 bases from J, the junction kept 7 bases outside the gene matches. Germline assignment: CDR1 MNHEY and CDR2 SMNVEV (reference sequence). The CDR3 covers 16 residues. The CDR3 sequence: CASSFKLAGVEETQYF. CDR3 in DNA: TGTGCCAGCAGTTTTAAGCTAGCGGGAGTGGAAGAGACCCAGTACTTC.

In its sample, this clonotype was seen many times. V and J are TRBV7-2 and TRBJ2-7; D uncertain. Per germline, CDR1 SGHTA and CDR2 FQGNSA. The V end lost 6 bases, the J end lost 0 bases, and 9 bases lay between the germline ends. The CDR3 sequence is 13 residues long. The CDR3 spells CASRNPNSYEQYF. DNA for the CDR3: TGTGCCAGCAGAAACCCAAACTCCTACGAGCAGTACTTC.